The clone carrying this TCR beta chain has just a few counts. This entry is derived from a study of early T cells in non-severe SARS-CoV-2 infection. Study-level information: Sequenced material consisted of bulk RNA (from unsorted whole blood), and chains were unpaired.

The CDR3 spans 15 residues. CDR1 is MGHRA and CDR2 is YSYEKL in the germline V gene. V dropped 7 bases and J dropped 6 bases, with 20 bases sitting between them. Molecules of cDNA were individually given unique molecular identifiers that were attached to them. TCRdb re-called the 5' RACE reads with MiXCR, one entry per CDR3 protein. The table includes about 60,000 distinct CDR3 sequences, 5.6% detected once. The chain has TRBV4-1 and TRBJ2-3, with D tentatively TRBD2 (6 bases). Material: whole blood. The sequence was obtained from an adult who was a healthcare worker with PCR-confirmed SARS-CoV-2 infection or an uninfected control (not recorded which). For the CDR3, the DNA is TGCGCCAGCACCAAAACGGGACTTCCCGGGGATACGCAGTATTTT. It encodes CASTKTGLPGDTQYF.